This passage covers 26 T cell receptor beta chains from one sample sequenced in a study of control samples from healthy donors and cancer patients. The repertoire was sequenced with immunoSEQ multiplex PCR; TCRdb's copy has only in-frame clones and lacks some. The table records under 60,000 clones, 93% of them present only once. Sample: PBMCs. The receptor set was obtained from a woman between 45 and 60 years old with head and neck cancer.

The chain links TRBV4-2 to TRBJ1-1, with 8 bases identical to TRBD1. J was trimmed by 2 bases and V by 0 bases; bases with no gene match: 5. This CDR3 comprises 16 residues. Germline CDR1 reads LGHNA; CDR2 reads YNFKEQ. The CDR3 here is CASSQDPTGDNTEAFF. The CDR3 nucleotides are TGTGCCAGCAGCCAAGACCCGACAGGGGACAACACTGAAGCTTTCTTT.

This sequence joins TRBV7-2 and TRBJ2-3; 7 bases match TRBD1. Looked up from germline, CDR1 is SGHTA and CDR2 is FQGNSA. V trimming: 1 base; J trimming: 3 bases; junction bases outside the gene matches: 4. The CDR3 runs to 15 residues. The CDR3 region is CASSLEGARTDTQYF. CDR3 DNA sequence: TGTGCCAGCAGCTTAGAGGGGGCGCGGACAGATACGCAGTATTTT.

V is TRBV11-2 and J is TRBJ1-1, with TRBD1 matching over 9 bases. Germline-derived CDR1 and CDR2 are SGHAT and FQNNGV. The CDR3 is made up of 14 amino acids. Unmatched junction bases numbered 4, after V lost 1 base and J lost 7 bases. The CDR3 loop is CASSLVGGQGEAFF. CDR3 coding DNA: TGTGCCAGCAGCTTAGTGGGGGGACAGGGTGAAGCTTTCTTT.

The chain is built from TRBV28 and TRBJ2-7; 9 bases line up with TRBD2. The V segment lost 5 bases and the J segment 0 bases; nucleotides outside the gene matches: 8. The CDR3 is 16 amino acids. Germline-derived CDR1 and CDR2 are MDHEN and SYDVKM. CDR3 region: CASSPAGTSSSYEQYF. CDR3 coding DNA: TGTGCCAGCAGTCCCGCCGGGACTAGCAGCTCCTACGAGCAGTACTTC.

The chain is built from TRBV3-1 (or the pseudogene TRBV3-2) and TRBJ2-5; D gene uncertain. The CDR3 contains 12 residues. Trimming stripped 1 base from V and 4 bases from J, with 4 bases between. Germline-derived CDR1 and CDR2 are LGHDT and YNNKEL (reference sequence). The CDR3: CASSQVPETQYF. The DNA for the CDR3 is TGTGCCAGCAGCCAAGTTCCAGAGACCCAGTACTTC.

The rearrangement links TRBV23-1 to TRBJ1-1; D is possibly TRBD1 (5 bases). TRBV23-1 is reported as an ORF; its role is uncertain. The length of the CDR3 is 17 residues. Trimming pared 4 bases from V and 0 bases from J, leaving 18 bases between. The CDR3, as DNA: TGCGCCAGCAGTCTTGGGGAAACAGGCCCCCTGAACACTGAAGCTTTCTTT. Encoded protein: CASSLGETGPLNTEAFF.

The chain couples TRBV18 to TRBJ2-3, with D perhaps matching TRBD1 or TRBD2 (5 bases each). Trimming removed 0 bases from V and 0 bases from J, with 7 bases in between. This CDR3 is 15 amino acids long. Germline lookup yields CDR1 KGHSH and CDR2 LQKENI. Here the CDR3 DNA reads TGTGCCAGCTCACCACCGGGGGAAAGCACAGATACGCAGTATTTT. This gives the protein CASSPPGESTDTQYF.

The table lists this clone with a count of one. The chain employs TRBV5-4 and TRBJ2-2, with 12 bases that match TRBD2. This CDR3 has 17 residues. Trimming took 6 bases from V and 4 from J; bases not matched to a gene: 10. Germline CDR1 and CDR2: SGHNT and YYREEE (reference sequence). The CDR3 nucleotides read TGTGCCAGCACCGCCCTAGCGGGGGGGCTGGGCACCGGGGAGCTGTTTTTT. Its protein is CASTALAGGLGTGELFF.

The V and J genes are TRBV7-8 and TRBJ2-1; 9 bases line up with TRBD1. V trimming: 3 bases; J trimming: 10 bases; junction bases outside the gene matches: 4. This CDR3 is built from 13 residues. Germline V lookup: CDR1 SGHVS, CDR2 FQNEAQ. The CDR3 reads CASSFHRGREQFF. DNA of the CDR3: TGTGCCAGCAGCTTCCACAGGGGGCGCGAGCAGTTCTTC.

The J gene is TRBJ1-4, the V gene TRBV28; D unresolved. Germline values: CDR1 MDHEN, CDR2 SYDVKM. V was trimmed by 2 bases and J by 6 bases, leaving 10 bases between them. This CDR3 spans 14 amino acids. The CDR3, as DNA: TGTGCCAGCAGTTTACGGGGTAGTGATGAAAAACTGTTTTTT. Translating it yields CASSLRGSDEKLFF.

This sequence joins TRBV5-8 and TRBJ1-1; 9 bases map to TRBD1. This CDR3 region has 15 residues. V lost 4 bases and J lost 3; bases outside the gene matches: 7. Germline V gene sequence: CDR1 SGHTS, CDR2 YDEGEE. The CDR3 nucleotides read TGTGCCAGCAGCAGGAGGACAGGGGCTGACACTGAAGCTTTCTTT. The encoded protein is CASSRRTGADTEAFF.

J is TRBJ1-1 and V is TRBV30; 8 bases are shared with TRBD1. Germline lookup yields CDR1 GTSNPN and CDR2 SVGIG (reference sequence). This CDR3 is 12 amino acids long. J gave up 9 bases and V 0 bases, and 3 bases lay outside the gene matches. CDR3 in DNA: TGTGCCTGGAGTGTACAGGGGGGGCAAGCTTTCTTT. It encodes CAWSVQGGQAFF.

Here the CDR3 DNA reads TGTGCCAGCAGCAGAAGGGCCCCCGGAGAGACCCAGTACTTC. It specifies CASSRRAPGETQYF. V and J are TRBV7-6 and TRBJ2-5; D unclear. V lost 5 bases and J 4 bases, leaving 14 bases between the germline ends. Per germline, CDR1 SGHVS and CDR2 FNYEAQ. The CDR3 totals 14 residues.

The chain employs TRBV13 and TRBJ1-1; weak D call: TRBD1 (5 bases). Trimming removed 4 bases from V and 6 bases from J, with 30 bases in between. The CDR3 runs to 19 residues. CDR1 and CDR2 (germline): PRHDT, FYEKMQ (reference sequence). The CDR3 sequence is CASSSAPPTRRVLRAEAFF. The CDR3 DNA reads as TGTGCCAGCAGCTCCGCCCCCCCCACACGCAGGGTTCTCAGGGCTGAAGCTTTCTTT.

This CDR3 reads CASSSPSGSYEQYF. DNA for the CDR3: TGTGCCAGCAGTTCGCCTAGCGGGAGCTACGAGCAGTACTTC. The chain links TRBV27 to TRBJ2-7; 10 nucleotides line up with TRBD2. The V segment lost 4 bases and the J segment 3 bases; nucleotides outside the gene matches: 3. From germline, CDR1 is MNHEY and CDR2 SMNVEV (reference sequence). The CDR3 totals 14 residues.

The chain employs TRBV18 and TRBJ2-7, with D hard to call. Germline CDR1 is KGHSH and CDR2 is LQKENI. Trimming removed 6 bases at V and 3 bases at J, with 12 bases between. The CDR3 consists of 13 residues. CDR3 sequence: CASSRDPNYEQYF. The CDR3 DNA follows: TGTGCCAGCTCCCGCGACCCGAACTACGAGCAGTACTTC.

The V gene is TRBV19, the J gene TRBJ1-4; D perhaps matches TRBD1 (6 bases). The CDR3 extends over 14 amino acids. CDR1 is LNHDA, CDR2 SQIVND, per germline (reference sequence). Trimming removed 0 bases from V and 8 bases from J, with 10 bases in between. CDR3 in amino acids: CASSIDTRGEKLFF. CDR3 bases: TGTGCCAGTAGTATAGATACCAGGGGCGAAAAACTGTTTTTT.

The chain uses TRBV27 and TRBJ2-3; weak D call: TRBD1 (6 bases). Trimming removed 4 bases from V and 0 bases from J, with 14 bases in between. Looked up from germline, CDR1 is MNHEY and CDR2 is SMNVEV (reference sequence). The CDR3 is 16 amino acids. The CDR3 is CASSSSWQGSTDTQYF. CDR3 nucleotides: TGTGCCAGCAGTTCCTCATGGCAGGGGAGCACAGATACGCAGTATTTT.

The chain joins TRBV29-1 to TRBJ1-2; TRBD1 matches at 8 bases. V trimming: 2 bases; J trimming: 4 bases; junction bases outside the gene matches: 9. CDR1 is SQVTM, CDR2 ANQGSEA, per germline. This CDR3 contains 15 residues. CDR3 sequence: CSVEKKAGGAYGYTF. The CDR3 DNA reads TGCAGCGTTGAAAAAAAGGCAGGGGGCGCCTATGGCTACACCTTC.

This clone was detected only once. The chain couples TRBV28 to TRBJ2-7, with 8 bases fitting TRBD1. The CDR3 sequence is 14 residues long. CDR1 and CDR2 (germline): MDHEN, SYDVKM. Trimming took 4 bases from V and 3 from J; bases not matched to a gene: 5. The CDR3 protein is CASSSGTGRYEQYF. The CDR3 DNA is TGTGCCAGCAGTTCTGGGACAGGCCGCTACGAGCAGTACTTC.

This chain links TRBV6-2 or TRBV6-3 with TRBJ2-7; 8 bases align to TRBD2. V trimming: 2 bases; J trimming: 0 bases; junction bases outside the gene matches: 3. The V gene's germline CDR1 is MNHEY and CDR2 SVGEGT. The CDR3 has 15 residues. CDR3 DNA sequence: TGTGCCAGCAGTTACGTACTAGCGGTCTCCTACGAGCAGTACTTC. It yields the protein CASSYVLAVSYEQYF.

The chain has TRBV5-6 and TRBJ2-7; 10 bases are a match to TRBD1. V was clipped by 0 bases and J by 6 bases; unmatched bases: 6. The CDR3 has 15 residues. Germline CDR1 SGHDT, CDR2 YYEEEE. CDR3 bases: TGTGCCAGCAGCTTGGATCCGACAGGGGGCCTCGAGCAGTACTTC. Translated, it gives CASSLDPTGGLEQYF.

This clone was detected only once. This chain links TRBV4-1 with TRBJ1-2; D unclear. The V end lost 1 base, the J end lost 4 bases, and 4 bases lay between the germline ends. Per germline, CDR1 MGHRA and CDR2 YSYEKL. The CDR3 loop spans 12 amino acids. The CDR3 here is CASSQASYGYTF. CDR3 nucleotide sequence: TGCGCCAGCAGCCAAGCCAGCTATGGCTACACCTTC.

The V gene is TRBV19, the J gene TRBJ1-5; maybe TRBD1 (5 bases). Germline V gene sequence: CDR1 LNHDA, CDR2 SQIVND (reference sequence). This CDR3 region has 15 residues. V lost 3 bases to trimming and J lost 4 bases, with 13 bases between them. The CDR3 loop reads CASSIGAQANQPQHF. CDR3 nucleotide sequence: TGTGCCAGTAGTATTGGGGCCCAGGCAAATCAGCCCCAGCATTTT.

J is TRBJ2-5 and V is TRBV2, with 10 nucleotides matching TRBD2. The CDR3 is made up of 14 amino acids. Trimming removed 6 bases from V and 5 bases from J; junction bases left unmatched: 6. Germline CDR1 reads SNHLY; CDR2 reads FYNNEI. CDR3 coding DNA: TGTGCCAGCAGCCTCCTAGCGGGAGTCGAGACCCAGTACTTC. This codes for CASSLLAGVETQYF.

The rearrangement links TRBV6-1 to TRBJ2-1; a weak D match, TRBD1 (6 bases). Germline CDR1 reads MNHNS; CDR2 reads SASEGT. The CDR3 runs 16 residues. V lost 3 bases and J 7 bases, leaving 19 bases between the germline ends. CDR3 in DNA: TGTGCCAGCAGTGAGTCCAAAGGACAGCACTGGAATGAGCAGTTCTTC. This sequence encodes CASSESKGQHWNEQFF.